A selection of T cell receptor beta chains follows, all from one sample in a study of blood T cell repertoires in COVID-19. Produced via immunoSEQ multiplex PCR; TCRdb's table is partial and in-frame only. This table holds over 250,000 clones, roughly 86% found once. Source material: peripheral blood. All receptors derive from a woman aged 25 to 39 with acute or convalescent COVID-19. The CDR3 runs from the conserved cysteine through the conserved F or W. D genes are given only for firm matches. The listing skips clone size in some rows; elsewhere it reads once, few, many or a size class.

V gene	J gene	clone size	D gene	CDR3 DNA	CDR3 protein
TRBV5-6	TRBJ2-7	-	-	TGTGCCAGCAGCTTTGAGGGGGTTGAGCAGTACTTC	CASSFEGVEQYF
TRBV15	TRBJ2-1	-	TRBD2	TGTGCCACCAGCAGACCCGTGAAGACTAGCGGGAGACCGGGTGAGCAGTTCTTC	CATSRPVKTSGRPGEQFF
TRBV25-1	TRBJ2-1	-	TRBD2	TGTGCCACCAGGAAGACTAGCGGGAGAGGTTTGAATGAGCAGTTCTTC	CATRKTSGRGLNEQFF
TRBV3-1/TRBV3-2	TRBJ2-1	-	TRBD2	TGTGCCAGCAGCCAAGATTTGGCTAGCGGGAGGGAAGAGCAGTTCTTC	CASSQDLASGREEQFF
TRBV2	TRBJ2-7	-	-	TGTGCCAGCCGGACATCATACGAGCAGTACTTC	CASRTSYEQYF
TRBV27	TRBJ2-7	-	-	TGTGCCAGCAGGCCGGGACAAAACTACGAGCAGTACTTC	CASRPGQNYEQYF
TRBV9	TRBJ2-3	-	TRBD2	TGTGCCAGCAGCCCCCGCCTAGCGGGATTAGATACGCAGTATTTT	CASSPRLAGLDTQYF
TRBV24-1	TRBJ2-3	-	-	TGTGCCACCCGGACAGTTAGCACAGATACGCAGTATTTT	CATRTVSTDTQYF
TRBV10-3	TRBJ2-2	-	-	TGTGCCAACCGGGGGAACACCGGGGAGCTGTTTTTT	CANRGNTGELFF
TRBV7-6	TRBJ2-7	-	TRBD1	TGTGCCAGCAGCTTAGGTTCCGGGACAGGGGCGTTCGAGCAGTACTTC	CASSLGSGTGAFEQYF
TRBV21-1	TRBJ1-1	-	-	TGTGCCAGCAGCAACCCTCAGCCGGGGGACACTGAAGCTTTCTTT	CASSNPQPGDTEAFF
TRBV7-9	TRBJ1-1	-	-	TGTGCCAGCAGCTTATCGGGAAACACTGAAGCTTTCTTT	CASSLSGNTEAFF
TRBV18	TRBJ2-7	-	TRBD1	TGTGCCAGCTCACCCCGGGACAGCATAGTCTCCTACGAGCAGTACTTC	CASSPRDSIVSYEQYF
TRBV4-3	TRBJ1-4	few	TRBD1	TGCGCCAGCAGCCAAGATGGGACAGGGGAAAAACTGTTTTTT	CASSQDGTGEKLFF
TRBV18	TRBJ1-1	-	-	TGTGCCAGCTCACCACTAGACACTGAAGCTTTCTTT	CASSPLDTEAFF
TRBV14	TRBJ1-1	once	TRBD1	TGTGCCAGCAGCCAGGACAGGGGATCCTACACTGAAGCTTTCTTT	CASSQDRGSYTEAFF
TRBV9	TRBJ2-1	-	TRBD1	TGTGCCAGCAGCGAGGACAGGCCAGGGCTGTACAATGAGCAGTTCTTC	CASSEDRPGLYNEQFF
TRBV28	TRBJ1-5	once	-	TGTGCCAGCAGTTTACCCCGGGCGGGAAGCAATCAGCCCCAGCATTTT	CASSLPRAGSNQPQHF
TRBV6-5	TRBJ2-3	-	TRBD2	TGTGCCAGCAGTTACTTTTTGAGCGGGAGGGCAGATACGCAGTATTTT	CASSYFLSGRADTQYF
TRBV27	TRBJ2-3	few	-	TGTGCCAGCGAGGGCACAGATACGCAGTATTTT	CASEGTDTQYF
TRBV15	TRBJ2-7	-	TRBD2	TGTGCCACCAGCAGAGGGACTAGCGGCCCGCAGTACTTC	CATSRGTSGPQYF
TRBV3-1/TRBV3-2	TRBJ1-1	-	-	TGTGCCAGCAGCCAAGAAGTCAGGGTAGGACCTGAAGCTTTCTTT	CASSQEVRVGPEAFF